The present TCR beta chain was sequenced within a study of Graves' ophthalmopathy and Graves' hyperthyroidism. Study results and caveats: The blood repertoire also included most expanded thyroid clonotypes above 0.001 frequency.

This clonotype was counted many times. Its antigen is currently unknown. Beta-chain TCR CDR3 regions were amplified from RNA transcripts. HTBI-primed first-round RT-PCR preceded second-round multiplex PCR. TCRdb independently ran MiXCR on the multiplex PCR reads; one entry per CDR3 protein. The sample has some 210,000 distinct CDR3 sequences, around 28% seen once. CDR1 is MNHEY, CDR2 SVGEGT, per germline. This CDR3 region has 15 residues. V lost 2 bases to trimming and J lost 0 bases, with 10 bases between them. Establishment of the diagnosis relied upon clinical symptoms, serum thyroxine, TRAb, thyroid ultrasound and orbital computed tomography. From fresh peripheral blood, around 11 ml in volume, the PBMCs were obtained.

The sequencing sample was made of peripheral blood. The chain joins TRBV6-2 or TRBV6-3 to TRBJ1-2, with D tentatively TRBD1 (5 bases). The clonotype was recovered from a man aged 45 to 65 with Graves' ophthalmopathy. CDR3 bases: TGTGCCAGCAGTTACGAGCAGGGAACTAACTATGGCTACACCTTC. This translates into CASSYEQGTNYGYTF.